These T cell receptor beta chains were read from a single sample in a study of blood T cell repertoires in COVID-19. TCRdb keeps only in-frame clones here, not all; method: immunoSEQ multiplex PCR. The data contain 140,000 to 150,000 clones, 87% of them singletons. Sequenced sample: PBMCs or T cells enriched from blood (not recorded which). Receptor source: a woman in her thirties or forties who had been exposed to COVID-19. Both conserved end residues are part of each CDR3. The D gene is left open where the match is weak. Size values are once, few and many counts, or a class for expanded clones, and some rows have none.

clone size: NA
D gene: NA
V gene: TRBV2
J gene: TRBJ2-5
CDR3 protein: CASIRGPGNQETQYF
CDR3 DNA: TGTGCCAGCATTAGGGGCCCAGGGAATCAAGAGACCCAGTACTTC

clone size: NA
D gene: NA
V gene: TRBV4-2
J gene: TRBJ2-1
CDR3 protein: CASSQALSSYNEQFF
CDR3 DNA: TGTGCCAGCAGCCAAGCGTTGAGCTCCTACAATGAGCAGTTCTTC

clone size: NA
D gene: TRBD2
V gene: TRBV9
J gene: TRBJ2-7
CDR3 protein: CASSSHRGKRESSYEQYF
CDR3 DNA: TGTGCCAGCAGCTCCCATCGGGGAAAGCGGGAGAGCTCCTACGAGCAGTACTTC

clone size: NA
D gene: NA
V gene: TRBV7-8
J gene: TRBJ1-3
CDR3 protein: CASSLGGEIGNTIYF
CDR3 DNA: TGTGCCAGCAGCTTAGGGGGAGAGATAGGAAACACCATATATTTT

clone size: few
D gene: NA
V gene: TRBV21-1
J gene: TRBJ1-5
CDR3 protein: CARREDSYSNQPQHF
CDR3 DNA: TGTGCCAGACGGGAAGATAGCTATAGCAATCAGCCCCAGCATTTT

clone size: NA
D gene: TRBD2
V gene: TRBV10-3
J gene: TRBJ2-7
CDR3 protein: CAISERERGAYEQYF
CDR3 DNA: TGTGCCATCAGTGAGCGTGAGCGGGGGGCCTACGAGCAGTACTTC

clone size: NA
D gene: TRBD2
V gene: TRBV24-1
J gene: TRBJ2-3
CDR3 protein: CATSDPGTSKDTQYF
CDR3 DNA: TGTGCCACCAGTGATCCCGGGACTAGCAAGGATACGCAGTATTTT

clone size: NA
D gene: TRBD1
V gene: TRBV7-9
J gene: TRBJ1-5
CDR3 protein: CASSPQGASNQPQHF
CDR3 DNA: TGTGCCAGCAGCCCCCAGGGGGCAAGCAATCAGCCCCAGCATTTT

clone size: NA
D gene: TRBD1
V gene: TRBV28
J gene: TRBJ1-1
CDR3 protein: CASSPLNKGAGTEAFF
CDR3 DNA: TGTGCCAGCAGTCCACTGAATAAGGGGGCGGGGACTGAAGCTTTCTTT

clone size: NA
D gene: TRBD1
V gene: TRBV5-4
J gene: TRBJ2-6
CDR3 protein: CASSLGGSNSGANVLTF
CDR3 DNA: TGTGCCAGCAGCTTAGGGGGCTCCAACTCTGGGGCCAACGTCCTGACTTTC

clone size: NA
D gene: NA
V gene: TRBV5-1
J gene: TRBJ2-7
CDR3 protein: CASSPISLGNGEQYF
CDR3 DNA: TGCGCCAGCAGCCCCATTTCCCTCGGGAATGGCGAGCAGTACTTC

clone size: NA
D gene: TRBD1
V gene: TRBV9
J gene: TRBJ1-1
CDR3 protein: CASSHSKGQPNTEAFF
CDR3 DNA: TGTGCCAGCAGTCATAGCAAGGGACAGCCGAACACTGAAGCTTTCTTT

clone size: NA
D gene: TRBD1
V gene: TRBV27
J gene: TRBJ1-5
CDR3 protein: CASSLYGTGNQPQHF
CDR3 DNA: TGTGCCAGCAGTTTATACGGGACAGGGAATCAGCCCCAGCATTTT

clone size: few
D gene: NA
V gene: TRBV19
J gene: TRBJ1-5
CDR3 protein: CASSIDRDSGGYSNQPQHF
CDR3 DNA: TGTGCCAGTAGTATAGATCGCGATTCGGGGGGATATAGCAATCAGCCCCAGCATTTT

clone size: NA
D gene: TRBD1
V gene: TRBV2
J gene: TRBJ2-7
CDR3 protein: CASGTDAYEQYF
CDR3 DNA: TGTGCCAGCGGGACAGATGCCTACGAGCAGTACTTC

clone size: NA
D gene: NA
V gene: TRBV27
J gene: TRBJ2-7
CDR3 protein: CASKVLGEYEQYF
CDR3 DNA: TGTGCCAGCAAGGTCCTAGGGGAATACGAGCAGTACTTC

clone size: once
D gene: NA
V gene: TRBV6-2/TRBV6-3
J gene: TRBJ2-3
CDR3 protein: CASSYGGASTDTQYF
CDR3 DNA: TGTGCCAGCAGTTACGGAGGCGCTAGCACAGATACGCAGTATTTT

clone size: NA
D gene: NA
V gene: TRBV7-9
J gene: TRBJ1-1
CDR3 protein: CASRLSGTEAFF
CDR3 DNA: TGTGCCAGCAGGTTATCGGGCACTGAAGCTTTCTTT

clone size: NA
D gene: NA
V gene: TRBV19
J gene: TRBJ2-3
CDR3 protein: CASSTNNAVTQYF
CDR3 DNA: TGTGCCAGTAGTACGAATAACGCGGTTACGCAGTATTTT

clone size: NA
D gene: TRBD1
V gene: TRBV27
J gene: TRBJ1-2
CDR3 protein: CASSPSGDRVNYGYTF
CDR3 DNA: TGTGCCAGCAGTCCCTCAGGGGACAGGGTCAACTATGGCTACACCTTC

clone size: NA
D gene: NA
V gene: TRBV2
J gene: TRBJ2-1
CDR3 protein: CASSASDNEQFF
CDR3 DNA: TGTGCCAGCAGCGCTAGCGACAATGAGCAGTTCTTC

clone size: NA
D gene: TRBD2
V gene: TRBV7-3
J gene: TRBJ2-2
CDR3 protein: CASSLRPSGGTGELFF
CDR3 DNA: TGTGCCAGCAGCTTAAGACCCTCGGGGGGAACCGGGGAGCTGTTTTTT

clone size: NA
D gene: TRBD2
V gene: TRBV12-3/TRBV12-4
J gene: TRBJ2-2
CDR3 protein: CASNGGLSGELFF
CDR3 DNA: TGTGCCAGCAATGGGGGACTATCCGGGGAGCTGTTTTTT

clone size: NA
D gene: TRBD1
V gene: TRBV5-1
J gene: TRBJ1-4
CDR3 protein: CASSLDRGLEKLFF
CDR3 DNA: TGCGCCAGCAGCTTGGACAGGGGGCTAGAAAAACTGTTTTTT

clone size: NA
D gene: TRBD2
V gene: TRBV28
J gene: TRBJ2-5
CDR3 protein: CASRPTSGSFGETQYF
CDR3 DNA: TGTGCCAGCAGACCAACTAGCGGGAGTTTCGGGGAGACCCAGTACTTC

clone size: NA
D gene: NA
V gene: TRBV11-2
J gene: TRBJ1-2
CDR3 protein: CASSLGANGYTF
CDR3 DNA: TGTGCCAGCAGCTTAGGGGCGAATGGCTACACCTTC

clone size: NA
D gene: NA
V gene: TRBV5-6
J gene: TRBJ1-6
CDR3 protein: CASSLGSGSYNSPLHF
CDR3 DNA: TGTGCCAGCAGCTTAGGATCGGGATCCTATAATTCACCCCTCCACTTT

clone size: NA
D gene: TRBD2
V gene: TRBV6-2/TRBV6-3
J gene: TRBJ2-7
CDR3 protein: CASSYSTSGAPSYEQYF
CDR3 DNA: TGTGCCAGCAGTTACTCCACTAGCGGAGCCCCCTCCTACGAGCAGTACTTC

clone size: NA
D gene: NA
V gene: TRBV11-2
J gene: TRBJ2-6
CDR3 protein: CASSLSGTNVLTF
CDR3 DNA: TGTGCCAGCAGCTTGTCGGGGACCAACGTCCTGACTTTC

clone size: NA
D gene: NA
V gene: TRBV27
J gene: TRBJ2-7
CDR3 protein: CASSFRQELSYEQYF
CDR3 DNA: TGTGCCAGCAGTTTCCGACAGGAACTCTCCTACGAGCAGTACTTC

clone size: NA
D gene: TRBD1
V gene: TRBV7-9
J gene: TRBJ1-1
CDR3 protein: CAGGQRISMNTEAFF
CDR3 DNA: TGTGCCGGGGGACAGCGAATCTCCATGAACACTGAAGCTTTCTTT

clone size: NA
D gene: NA
V gene: TRBV12-3/TRBV12-4
J gene: TRBJ2-3
CDR3 protein: CASTETEGLTQYF
CDR3 DNA: TGTGCCAGCACCGAGACAGAAGGGCTTACGCAGTATTTT